Below are 17 T cell receptor beta chains sequenced from a single sample in a study of vaccination effects on CD4 cells after COVID-19. Produced via immunoSEQ multiplex PCR; TCRdb's table is partial and in-frame only. In the table there are around 69,000 clones, around 80% of which are singletons. For these TCRs, the target antigens are not known. Cultured cells yielded isolated CD4+ T cells after 10 to 11 days. Everyone in the study got two shots of either the BNT162b2 or mRNA-1273 vaccine. The sample here was CD4+ T cells from PBMCs cultured without peptide, taken after COVID-19 vaccination. Every receptor here comes from a human donor who received a COVID-19 vaccine.

The CDR3: CASSSIPGGAATGELFF. The CDR3 region has the DNA TGTGCCAGCAGCTCAATACCAGGGGGCGCCGCCACCGGGGAGCTGTTTTTT. The chain recombines TRBV7-9 with TRBJ2-2; TRBD1 agrees at 8 bases. The junction had 11 bases not matched to a gene; V was cut back by 4 bases and J by 4 bases. Germline values: CDR1 SEHNR, CDR2 FQNEAQ (reference sequence). The CDR3 has 17 amino acids.

The chain employs TRBV28 and TRBJ2-7, with D possibly called TRBD1 or TRBD2 (5 bases each). The CDR3 length is 13 residues. Per the germline V gene, CDR1 is MDHEN and CDR2 is SYDVKM. Trimming removed 10 bases at V and 6 bases at J, with 19 bases between. CDR3 residues: CATTSGGLAEQYV. The CDR3 coding sequence is TGTGCCACCACGAGTGGGGGTCTGGCCGAGCAGTACGTC.

The chain couples TRBV19 to TRBJ2-1, with 11 bases matching TRBD2. V trimming: 3 bases; J trimming: 5 bases; junction bases outside the gene matches: 9. Germline V CDR1 and CDR2: LNHDA, SQIVND (reference sequence). The CDR3 loop spans 17 amino acids. The CDR3 coding sequence is TGTGCCAGTAGTATGTCGCTAGCGGGGGGAGGGAACAATGAGCAGTTCTTC. Translating gives CASSMSLAGGGNNEQFF.

The rearrangement links TRBV6-6 to TRBJ2-2, with 7 bases identical to TRBD1. J lost 4 bases, V lost 4 bases, and 9 bases had no gene match. CDR3 length: 16 residues. Germline loops: CDR1 MNHNY, CDR2 SVGAGI (reference sequence). In DNA, the CDR3 is TGTGCCAGCAGTTCCAATTACGGGACAGTCACCGGGGAGCTGTTTTTT. Translated, it gives CASSSNYGTVTGELFF.

The chain carries TRBV6-2 or TRBV6-3 and TRBJ1-2, with D maybe TRBD1 (5 bases). Germline CDR1 is MNHEY and CDR2 is SVGEGT. Deletions cut 0 bases from V and 9 bases from J, with 11 bases between. The CDR3 loop spans 13 amino acids. This chain's CDR3 is CASSYSGGSSYTF. The CDR3 nucleotides read TGTGCCAGCAGTTACTCGGGGGGTTCGAGCTACACCTTC.

The gene calls are TRBV14 and TRBJ2-1; 12 positions match TRBD2. Unmatched junction bases numbered 7, after V lost 4 bases and J lost 6 bases. Germline lookup yields CDR1 SGHDN and CDR2 FVKESK. CDR3 length: 16 amino acids. CDR3 sequence: CASSLRALAGGNEQFF. The CDR3 bases are TGTGCCAGCAGCCTGCGAGCACTAGCGGGGGGCAATGAGCAGTTCTTC.

V and J are TRBV15 and TRBJ2-2; no clear D gene. The V end lost 0 bases, the J end lost 7 bases, and 3 bases lay between the germline ends. From germline, CDR1 is LNHNV and CDR2 YYDKDF (reference sequence). CDR3 length: 12 amino acids. In DNA form, the CDR3 reads TGTGCCACCAGCAGAGAAATCGGGGAGCTGTTTTTT. Its translation is CATSREIGELFF.

Remarks on this clone: Sequence at one end of the junction differs from germline and may be a read error. The same CDR3 can be traced to other DNA sequences in this sample. The chain joins TRBV18 to TRBJ1-2; 8 nucleotides align to TRBD1. Germline assignment: CDR1 KGHSH and CDR2 LQKENI. The CDR3 spans 13 residues. The CDR3 DNA follows: TGTGCCAGTTCACCGACAGGGGCGGAGGGCTACACCTTC. Protein product: CASSPTGAEGYTF.

In its sample, this clone was seen once. V gene TRBV29-1 combines with J gene TRBJ2-3; D gene uncertain. Trimming shortened V by 3 bases and J by 2 bases, and 18 bases separated the two germline ends. CDR1 SQVTM and CDR2 ANQGSEA come from the germline V gene. The CDR3 covers 16 residues. The CDR3 DNA reads TGCAGCGTTGAGGGTTTGAACAGTCGATCCACAGATACGCAGTATTTT. Amino acids: CSVEGLNSRSTDTQYF.

The J gene is TRBJ1-1, the V gene TRBV29-1; D call uncertain. Germline CDR1 is SQVTM and CDR2 is ANQGSEA. V lost 7 bases and J lost 1, with 7 bases in between. This CDR3 is 11 amino acids long. The CDR3 nucleotides are TGCAGCGCTAAATCGAACACTGAAGCTTTCTTT. Translated: CSAKSNTEAFF.

The J gene is TRBJ2-1, the V gene TRBV6-6; perhaps TRBD2 as D (5 bases). Trimming took off 2 bases at V and 13 bases at J, with 12 bases between the two ends. Germline CDR1 and CDR2: MNHNY and SVGAGI (reference sequence). The CDR3 spans 12 residues. CDR3 in DNA: TGTGCCAGCAGTTACCAAAAGCCGGGACAGTTCTTC. Residues: CASSYQKPGQFF.

V usage is TRBV15 and J usage is TRBJ1-2; D remains ambiguous. Germline V gene data show CDR1 as LNHNV and CDR2 as YYDKDF (reference sequence). Trimming took off 0 bases at V and 4 bases at J, with 6 bases between the two ends. The CDR3 is made up of 13 amino acids. The CDR3 coding sequence is TGTGCCACCAGCAGAGATCCACTCTATGGCTACACCTTC. The encoded protein is CATSRDPLYGYTF.

The chain has TRBV2 and TRBJ1-2; possible D gene TRBD1, 5 bases. Germline V lookup: CDR1 SNHLY, CDR2 FYNNEI. Trimming cost V 6 bases and J 6 bases, with 14 bases left between them. The CDR3 is made up of 13 amino acids. The CDR3 DNA reads as TGTGCCAGCAGGTACACAGGCTCAGATGGCTACACCTTC. This encodes CASRYTGSDGYTF.

The chain links TRBV28 to TRBJ1-6; D unclear. CDR1 is MDHEN, CDR2 SYDVKM, per germline. The CDR3 length is 15 residues. V lost 0 bases, J lost 8 bases, and 11 bases lay in between. This CDR3 reads CASSLWGPLDSPLHF. The CDR3 nucleotides are TGTGCCAGCAGTTTATGGGGCCCCCTAGATTCACCCCTCCACTTT.

The CDR3 sequence is CASSPTPTAGGPPDTQYF. CDR3 sequence (DNA): TGTGCCAGCAGCCCTACACCTACAGCGGGGGGGCCCCCAGATACGCAGTATTTT. V and J are TRBV7-2 and TRBJ2-3; 10 bases align to TRBD2. Germline CDR1 is SGHTA and CDR2 is FQGNSA. The CDR3 extends over 18 amino acids. J lost 4 bases, V lost 5 bases, and 15 bases had no gene match.

This clone was seen just once. This chain joins TRBV15 and TRBJ2-1; D is perhaps TRBD1 or TRBD2 (5 bases each). There are 13 residues in the CDR3. V was shortened by 2 bases and J by 8 bases, with 10 bases between the two germline ends. Germline lookup yields CDR1 LNHNV and CDR2 YYDKDF (reference sequence). DNA of the CDR3: TGTGCCACCAGCAGACCAGGGCGGGATGAGCAGTTCTTC. Protein: CATSRPGRDEQFF. The whole variable domain, remainder taken from reference TRBV15 and TRBJ2-1, is DAMVIQNPRYQVTQFGKPVTLSCSQTLNHNVMYWYQQKSSQAPKLLFHYYDKDFNNEADTPDNFQSRRPNTSFCFLDIRSPGLGDTAMYLCATSRPGRDEQFFGPGTRLTVL.

On this clone: Within the sample, other DNA sequences also encode this same CDR3. This chain joins TRBV5-1 and TRBJ2-7, with 7 bases aligning to TRBD2. V was pared by 0 bases and J by 3 bases, with 0 bases of the junction left unmatched. This CDR3 is built from 13 residues. Germline assignment: CDR1 SGHRS and CDR2 YFSETQ. The CDR3 sequence is CASSLGGGYEQYV. CDR3 bases: TGCGCCAGCAGCTTGGGCGGGGGCTACGAGCAGTACGTC.